What follows are 18 T cell receptor beta chains derived from one specimen sequenced in a study of cytomegalovirus exposure and HLA in healthy donors. PCR used 60 Vbeta primers and 13 Jbeta primers. Generated by immunoSEQ multiplex PCR, the TCRdb table keeps only in-frame clones and is missing some. The sample holds over 150,000 clones; roughly four fifths are singletons and the top ten take roughly 2.8%. The sample consisted of PBMCs. These receptors were taken from a male donor in good health and CMV-seronegative.

The rearrangement uses TRBV27 and TRBJ1-2; the D gene is possibly TRBD1 (6 bases). The CDR3 totals 13 residues. Germline CDR1 and CDR2: MNHEY and SMNVEV (reference sequence). Trimming cost V 6 bases and J 7 bases, with 15 bases left between them. The CDR3 loop reads CASSYNRDGGYTF. In DNA, the CDR3 is TGTGCCAGCAGCTATAACAGGGATGGTGGCTACACCTTC.

This chain connects TRBV25-1 to TRBJ1-3, with D possibly TRBD1 on 5 matching bases. Germline V gene lookup returns CDR1 MGHDK and CDR2 SYGVNS. The V and J ends lost 2 bases and 0 bases respectively, with 17 bases between them. There are 18 residues in the CDR3. Written as DNA, the CDR3 is TGTGCCAGCAGTGAAAGTTACGGGGGGACGAGCTCTGGAAACACCATATATTTT. Translation: CASSESYGGTSSGNTIYF.

The chain joins TRBV30 to TRBJ1-5; possibly TRBD1 for D (6 bases). Trimming removed 0 bases from V and 7 bases from J, with 13 bases in between. The CDR3 runs to 14 residues. Per germline, CDR1 GTSNPN and CDR2 SVGIG (reference sequence). The CDR3 region has the DNA TGTGCCTGGAGTGTACGGGGGGCTGGGCAGCCCCAGCATTTT. Translating it yields CAWSVRGAGQPQHF.

DNA of the CDR3: TGTGCCACCAGCACCCGGACAGATGCCAAAAACATTCAGTACTTC. Amino acids: CATSTRTDAKNIQYF. V usage is TRBV15 and J usage is TRBJ2-4, with D perhaps matching TRBD1 (6 bases). Germline V gene data show CDR1 as LNHNV and CDR2 as YYDKDF (reference sequence). Trimming took 4 bases from V and 1 from J, leaving 11 bases between them. The CDR3 has 15 amino acids.

This chain uses TRBV9 with TRBJ2-1; 7 bases fit TRBD2. Trimming removed 1 base from V and 8 bases from J; junction bases left unmatched: 3. Per the germline V gene, CDR1 is SGDLS and CDR2 is YYNGEE. The CDR3 has 13 amino acids. This CDR3 reads CASSVPSGYEQFF. As DNA, the CDR3 is TGTGCCAGCAGCGTACCTAGCGGATATGAGCAGTTCTTC.

This rearrangement joins TRBV4-1 to TRBJ2-7; 7 bases agree with TRBD1. Per germline, CDR1 MGHRA and CDR2 YSYEKL. CDR3 length equals 18 residues. Trimming took 2 bases from V and 5 from J; bases not matched to a gene: 18. In DNA, the CDR3 is TGCGCCAGCAGCCAAACCGCCCACCGCGAGACAGGGTACGACGAGCAGTACTTC. Amino acid sequence: CASSQTAHRETGYDEQYF.

The genes are TRBV6-5 and TRBJ2-1; 14 bases fit TRBD2. This CDR3 region has 15 residues. V lost 4 bases to trimming and J lost 8 bases; unmatched junction nucleotides: 4. Germline lookup yields CDR1 MNHEY and CDR2 SVGAGI. The CDR3 DNA follows: TGTGCCAGCAGTTCGGGACTAGCGGGAGTCCATGAGCAGTTCTTC. It specifies CASSSGLAGVHEQFF.

The chain recombines TRBV28 with TRBJ1-5; D not resolved. This CDR3 has 14 residues. Germline-derived CDR1 and CDR2 are MDHEN and SYDVKM. The ends were cut back, 8 bases at V and 3 bases at J, with 14 bases in the middle. The CDR3 DNA sequence: TGTGCCAGCTTGGAGCAGTTTCTCAATCAGCCCCAGCATTTT. Protein: CASLEQFLNQPQHF. Full variable domain (rest looked up from reference TRBV28 and TRBJ1-5): DVKVTQSSRYLVKRTGEKVFLECVQDMDHENMFWYRQDPGLGLRLIYFSYDVKMKEKGDIPEGYSVSREKKERFSLILESASTNQTSMYLCASLEQFLNQPQHFGDGTRLSIL.

The rearrangement links TRBV7-2 to TRBJ2-7; D unclear. This CDR3 has 14 residues. Germline lookup yields CDR1 SGHTA and CDR2 FQGNSA. Trimming shortened V by 1 base and J by 5 bases, and 12 bases separated the two germline ends. The CDR3 nucleotides read TGTGCCAGCAGCTTAGTAGCAGTACCCAACGAGCAGTACTTC. Protein sequence: CASSLVAVPNEQYF. Supplemented by reference TRBV7-2 and TRBJ2-7, the full variable domain reads GAGVSQSPSNKVTEKGKDVELRCDPISGHTALYWYRQSLGQGLEFLIYFQGNSAPDKSGLPSDRFSAERTGGSVSTLTIQRTQQEDSAVYLCASSLVAVPNEQYFGPGTRLTVT.

This clone has just a few counts. V is TRBV30 and J is TRBJ2-7; tentatively, D is TRBD2 (6 bases). Between the trimmed V and J ends, which lost 3 bases and 3 bases, there was a span of 15 bases. The CDR3 has 14 residues. Germline assignment: CDR1 GTSNPN and CDR2 SVGIG (reference sequence). CDR3 DNA sequence: TGTGCCTGGAGAGGCGAGCGGGCCCTCTACGAGCAGTACTTC. The encoded protein is CAWRGERALYEQYF.

V and J are TRBV21-1 and TRBJ1-2; the table's D call TRBD1 went unverified against the DNA. TRBV21-1 is noted as a pseudogene. This CDR3 region has 16 residues. CDR3 nucleotides: TGTGCCAGCAGCAATGAGGACAGGGCGATGTGCTATGGCTACACCTTC. Translation gives CASSNEDRAMCYGYTF.

This clone was picked up one time. The chain couples TRBV19 to TRBJ2-1, with TRBD2 matching 7 bases. The CDR3 sequence is 14 residues long. The germline gives CDR1 LNHDA, CDR2 SQIVND (reference sequence). The J segment lost 7 bases and the V segment lost 7 bases, leaving 10 bases of the junction unmatched. CDR3 coding DNA: TGTGCCAGTATTGCGACGGGAGGTCGGAATGAGCAGTTCTTC. Translation gives CASIATGGRNEQFF.

This rearrangement joins TRBV7-8 to TRBJ1-1; D is ambiguous. V lost 2 bases and J lost 0, with 4 bases in between. Germline V gene data show CDR1 as SGHVS and CDR2 as FQNEAQ. The CDR3 has 13 residues. CDR3 in amino acids: CASSLLMNTEAFF. For the CDR3, the DNA is TGTGCCAGCAGCTTACTAATGAACACTGAAGCTTTCTTT.

The rearrangement uses TRBV7-9 and TRBJ2-2, with 7 bases identical to TRBD1. V lost 5 bases, J lost 4 bases, and 10 bases stayed unmatched. Germline lookup yields CDR1 SEHNR and CDR2 FQNEAQ (reference sequence). This CDR3 region has 16 residues. The CDR3 loop reads CASSALGGAGTGELFF. The CDR3 DNA sequence: TGTGCCAGCAGCGCCTTAGGGGGCGCTGGCACCGGGGAGCTGTTTTTT.

The J gene is TRBJ2-7, the V gene TRBV28; TRBD1 is a possible D gene (6 bases). Trimming stripped 2 bases from V and 6 bases from J, with 11 bases between. There are 13 residues in the CDR3. Germline values: CDR1 MDHEN, CDR2 SYDVKM. The CDR3 is CASSLLTGREQYF. In DNA form, the CDR3 reads TGTGCCAGCAGTTTACTAACAGGGCGCGAGCAGTACTTC.

With respect to this clone: The sample contains more than one DNA sequence encoding this CDR3. CDR3 residues: CAISFPTGPFINQPQHF. The CDR3 nucleotides read TGTGCCATCAGCTTCCCGACAGGGCCTTTCATCAATCAGCCCCAGCATTTT. V gene TRBV28 combines with J gene TRBJ1-5; 7 positions match TRBD1. CDR1 and CDR2 (germline): MDHEN, SYDVKM. There are 17 residues in the CDR3. The V and J ends lost 10 bases and 3 bases, in that order; junction bases with no gene match: 18.

Here the CDR3 reads CASRPGQGTQRGYTF. The CDR3 DNA reads TGTGCCAGCAGGCCTGGACAGGGAACACAACGGGGCTACACCTTC. V usage is TRBV27 and J usage is TRBJ1-2, with 8 bases aligning to TRBD1. Germline assignment: CDR1 MNHEY and CDR2 SMNVEV (reference sequence). V was clipped by 6 bases and J by 8 bases; unmatched bases: 14. CDR3 length equals 15 residues.

The chain links TRBV6-6 to TRBJ1-4; D may be TRBD1 (6 bases). The germline V gene encodes CDR1 MNHNY and CDR2 SVGAGI (reference sequence). The CDR3 length is 14 residues. V gave up 2 bases and J gave up 5 bases, with 9 bases separating them. CDR3 DNA: TGTGCCAGCAGTTACGGACAGCGAAATGAAAAACTGTTTTTT. Its translation is CASSYGQRNEKLFF.